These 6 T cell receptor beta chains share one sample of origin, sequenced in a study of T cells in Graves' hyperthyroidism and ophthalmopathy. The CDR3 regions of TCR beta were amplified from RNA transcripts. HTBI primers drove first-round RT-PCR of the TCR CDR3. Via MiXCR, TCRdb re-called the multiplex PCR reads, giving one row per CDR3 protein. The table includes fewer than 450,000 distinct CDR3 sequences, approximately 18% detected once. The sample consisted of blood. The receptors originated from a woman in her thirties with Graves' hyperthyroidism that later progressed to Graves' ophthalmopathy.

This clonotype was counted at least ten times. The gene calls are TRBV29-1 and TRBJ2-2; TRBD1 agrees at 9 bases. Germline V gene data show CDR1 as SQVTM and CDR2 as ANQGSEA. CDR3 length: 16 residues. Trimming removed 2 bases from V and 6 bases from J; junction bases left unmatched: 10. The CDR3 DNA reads TGCAGCGTTGAAACACCCGACAGGGGGAGCCCCGGGGAGCTGTTTTTT. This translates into CSVETPDRGSPGELFF.

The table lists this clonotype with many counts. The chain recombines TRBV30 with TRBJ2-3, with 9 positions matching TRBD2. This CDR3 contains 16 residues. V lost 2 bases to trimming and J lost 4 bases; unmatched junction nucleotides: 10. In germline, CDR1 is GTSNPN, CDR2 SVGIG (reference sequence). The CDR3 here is CAWSHTGLARSDTQYF. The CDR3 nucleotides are TGTGCCTGGAGTCACACGGGACTAGCCAGATCAGATACGCAGTATTTT.

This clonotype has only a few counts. CDR3 amino acids: CASSLPNRRNTEAFF. CDR3 nucleotides: TGCGCCAGCAGCCTGCCCAACAGGCGGAACACTGAAGCTTTCTTT. The chain combines TRBV4-1 with TRBJ1-1; a possible D gene is TRBD1 (5 bases). The CDR3 length is 15 residues. Per the germline V gene, CDR1 is MGHRA and CDR2 is YSYEKL. V lost 4 bases to trimming and J lost 1 base, with 13 bases between them.

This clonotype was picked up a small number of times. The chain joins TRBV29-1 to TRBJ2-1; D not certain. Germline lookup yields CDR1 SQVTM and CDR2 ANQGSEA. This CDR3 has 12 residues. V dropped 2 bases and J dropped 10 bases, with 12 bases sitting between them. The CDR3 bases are TGCAGCGTTGAATTCGTAGGATCAGAGCAGTTCTTC. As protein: CSVEFVGSEQFF.

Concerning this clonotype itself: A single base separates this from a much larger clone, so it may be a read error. The CDR3 spells CAGSEVGRANYGYTF. As DNA, the CDR3 is TGTGCCGGCAGTGAAGTGGGCAGAGCTAACTATGGCTACACCTTC. The chain links TRBV6-1 to TRBJ1-2; D is uncertain. Germline V gene data show CDR1 as MNHNS and CDR2 as SASEGT. The CDR3 spans 15 residues.

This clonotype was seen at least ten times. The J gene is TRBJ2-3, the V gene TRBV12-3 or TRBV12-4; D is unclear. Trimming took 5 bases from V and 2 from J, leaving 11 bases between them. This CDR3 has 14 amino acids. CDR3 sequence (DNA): TGTGCCAGCAGTATGGCCGACACCACAGATACGCAGTATTTT. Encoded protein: CASSMADTTDTQYF.